The T cell receptor (beta chain) described here comes from a study of blood T cell repertoires in COVID-19. Overall study: The samples span acute and convalescent COVID-19 from the United States, Italy and Spain. T cells, B-cell-depleted T cells, or PBMCs supplied cDNA or gDNA.

The J segment lost 4 bases and the V segment lost 6 bases, leaving 4 bases of the junction unmatched. The CDR3 sequence is 14 residues long. The germline CDR1 and CDR2 sequences are SNHLY and FYNNEI. As originally analysed: Amplified reference gene primers provided the basis for estimating nucleated cell counts. Measured with immunoSEQ multiplex PCR; TCRdb has only the in-frame clones, and not every one. That table gives V, J and clone size, and the DNA gave D and trimming. The sample has roughly 150,000 clones, roughly 85% seen once; the top ten hold over 2.5%. The origin of this receptor is a man aged 45-65 years with acute or convalescent COVID-19. Material: peripheral blood. The chain links TRBV2 to TRBJ1-5, with TRBD1 matching over 9 bases. CDR3 nucleotide sequence: TGTGCCAGCAGGGGACAGGGTGGTAATCAGCCCCAGCATTTT. Translating gives CASRGQGGNQPQHF.